Below, 10 T cell receptor beta chains from the same sample are listed, as sequenced in a study of Ad26.COV2.S vaccination and SARS-CoV-2 variants. Treatment noted: 15 to 20 received Ad26.COV2.S at low or high dose, single or two shots; about five received placebo; per-sample allocation not given. Collection of samples fell on day 63 after the first vaccine or placebo injection. The assay was immunoSEQ multiplex PCR, and TCRdb's table has in-frame clones only and misses some. The sample holds hundreds of thousands of clones; around 90% are singletons and the top ten take around 6.4%. This material consisted of peripheral blood, taken in a trial of Ad26.COV2.S vaccine versus placebo. Receptor source: a person aged 18-60 years who received the Ad26.COV2.S COVID-19 vaccine or a placebo.

The J gene is TRBJ1-2, the V gene TRBV4-2; D uncertain. Between the trimmed V and J ends, which lost 1 base and 0 bases, there was a span of 9 bases. Germline CDR1 is LGHNA and CDR2 is YNFKEQ. The CDR3 contains 15 residues. The CDR3 DNA follows: TGTGCCAGCAGCCAAGGGGCGAGTCCTAACTATGGCTACACCTTC. Its protein is CASSQGASPNYGYTF.

This chain links TRBV28 with TRBJ2-2, with 11 nucleotides matching TRBD1. Germline values: CDR1 MDHEN, CDR2 SYDVKM. Losses at the gene ends were 6 bases for V and 3 bases for J; bases not matched to a gene: 6. This CDR3 has 16 residues. The CDR3 DNA sequence: TGTGCCAGCAGCCACCCGGGACAGGGGGACACCGGGGAGCTGTTTTTT. Protein sequence: CASSHPGQGDTGELFF.

The V and J genes are TRBV29-1 and TRBJ2-1; possibly TRBD1 for D (6 bases). This CDR3 has 13 amino acids. V was shortened by 6 bases and J by 1 base, with 10 bases between the two germline ends. Germline loops: CDR1 SQVTM, CDR2 ANQGSEA. The CDR3 sequence is CSVWGRSYNEQFF. The CDR3 DNA reads as TGCAGCGTCTGGGGGCGATCCTACAATGAGCAGTTCTTC.

V is TRBV28 and J is TRBJ2-1; D is undetermined. Trimming stripped 10 bases from V and 1 base from J, with 8 bases between. This CDR3 is 12 amino acids long. Germline lookup yields CDR1 MDHEN and CDR2 SYDVKM. The chain's CDR3 is CATVSSYNEQFF. In DNA, the CDR3 is TGTGCCACGGTTTCGTCCTACAATGAGCAGTTCTTC.

This clone came up many times. The V gene is TRBV7-9, the J gene TRBJ1-3, with D uncertain. The CDR3 is 15 amino acids. CDR1 and CDR2 (germline): SEHNR, FQNEAQ (reference sequence). Deletions cut 5 bases from V and 7 bases from J, with 18 bases between. CDR3: CASSLGSPMGNTIYF. CDR3 coding DNA: TGTGCCAGCAGCCTCGGGAGCCCGATGGGGAACACCATATATTTT.

This rearrangement joins TRBV5-1 to TRBJ2-7, with 12 bases aligning to TRBD1. Germline V lookup: CDR1 SGHRS, CDR2 YFSETQ. Losses at the gene ends were 0 bases for V and 4 bases for J; bases not matched to a gene: 8. CDR3 size: 17 residues. The CDR3 spells CASSLAMGQGASYEQYF. CDR3 coding DNA: TGCGCCAGCAGCTTGGCCATGGGACAGGGGGCTTCTTACGAGCAGTACTTC.

The chain recombines TRBV27 with TRBJ2-7; TRBD2 agrees at 11 bases. Germline CDR1 reads MNHEY; CDR2 reads SMNVEV (reference sequence). V lost 5 bases and J lost 3; bases outside the gene matches: 9. The CDR3 has 16 residues. CDR3 sequence (DNA): TGTGCCAGCAGTCTAGGGACTAGCGGAGGGTACTACGAGCAGTACTTC. It encodes CASSLGTSGGYYEQYF.

V usage is TRBV4-2 and J usage is TRBJ1-3, with 8 bases fitting TRBD1. V trimming: 1 base; J trimming: 3 bases; junction bases outside the gene matches: 8. CDR3 length: 17 residues. The germline gives CDR1 LGHNA, CDR2 YNFKEQ. CDR3 sequence reads: CASSQAGGILGGNTIYF. The CDR3 DNA reads as TGTGCCAGCAGCCAAGCAGGGGGCATACTCGGTGGAAACACCATATATTTT.

The V gene is TRBV5-1, the J gene TRBJ2-7; D gene unclear. CDR3 size: 14 residues. Per germline, CDR1 SGHRS and CDR2 YFSETQ. The V end was cut by 2 bases, the J end by 0 bases, with 9 bases between. CDR3 DNA: TGCGCCAGCAGCTTAGGTTCCGTCTCCTACGAGCAGTACTTC. Amino acids: CASSLGSVSYEQYF.

V gene TRBV4-1 combines with J gene TRBJ1-5; D gene ambiguous. The CDR3 has 15 amino acids. Per germline, CDR1 MGHRA and CDR2 YSYEKL. V was trimmed by 0 bases and J by 6 bases, leaving 12 bases between them. The CDR3 nucleotides read TGCGCCAGCAGCCAAGACCTTGGACGAGGTCAGCCCCAGCATTTT. Residues: CASSQDLGRGQPQHF.